Below are 21 T cell receptor beta chains sequenced from a single sample in a study of T cells in Graves' hyperthyroidism and ophthalmopathy. What was amplified from RNA transcripts were TCR beta CDR3 regions. HTBI primers were used for first-round RT-PCR of the TCR CDR3. TCRdb analysed the multiplex PCR reads with MiXCR anew, one entry per CDR3 protein. This table has 650,000 to 700,000 distinct CDR3 sequences, 15% to 20% appearing once. Sequenced input: blood. The source is a man aged 45-65 years with Graves' hyperthyroidism.

This clonotype was detected once. One base away lies a much larger clone, so this may be a sequencing read error. This rearrangement joins TRBV19 to TRBJ1-2; perhaps TRBD1 as D (5 bases). The length of the CDR3 is 14 residues. Looked up from germline, CDR1 is LNHDA and CDR2 is SQIVND (reference sequence). Trimming removed 5 bases at V and 7 bases at J, with 17 bases between. CDR3 in amino acids: CASSASGGTSGYTF. The CDR3 nucleotides are TGTGCCAGTAGTGCCTCTGGGGGTACGAGTGGCTACACCTTC.

In this sample, this clonotype turned up a few times. The chain employs TRBV10-2 and TRBJ2-2; the match to TRBD2 covers 10 bases. CDR3 length: 17 residues. J was trimmed by 6 bases and V by 2 bases; bases with no gene match: 9. The germline V gene encodes CDR1 WSHSY and CDR2 SAAADI. CDR3 residues: CASSEIKREGIAGELFF. The CDR3 DNA follows: TGCGCCAGCAGTGAGATAAAGCGGGAGGGCATTGCCGGGGAGCTGTTTTTT.

In DNA form, the CDR3 reads TGTGCCACCGACTCAAACAATTACAATGAGCAGTTCTTC. It codes for CATDSNNYNEQFF. V and J are TRBV6-1 and TRBJ2-1; D remains ambiguous. Germline CDR1 and CDR2: MNHNS and SASEGT. V lost 10 bases, J lost 4 bases, and 14 bases lay in between. The CDR3 has 13 residues.

This clonotype appeared many times. This chain uses TRBV10-2 with TRBJ1-1, with TRBD1 matching over 9 bases. The CDR3 contains 17 residues. Germline-derived CDR1 and CDR2 are WSHSY and SAAADI. Trimming took 3 bases from V and 0 from J; bases not matched to a gene: 8. CDR3: CASSEWGTGTMNTEAFF. The CDR3 DNA is TGCGCCAGCAGTGAATGGGGGACAGGGACCATGAACACTGAAGCTTTCTTT.

This clonotype was seen ten or more times. The rearrangement links TRBV3-1 to TRBJ2-3; D gene unclear. From germline, CDR1 is LGHDT and CDR2 YNNKEL (reference sequence). With 0 bases removed from V and 7 bases from J, the gap between germline ends came to 8 bases. This CDR3 spans 13 amino acids. In nucleotides, the CDR3 is TGTGCCAGCAGCCAAGATAACGGAAATACGCAGTATTTT. It yields the protein CASSQDNGNTQYF.

This clonotype showed up many times. The chain employs TRBV20-1 and TRBJ1-6; D possibly corresponds to TRBD1 (6 bases). The germline V gene encodes CDR1 DFQATT and CDR2 SNEGSKA (reference sequence). Trimming took 7 bases from V and 3 from J, leaving 10 bases between them. CDR3 length: 13 amino acids. The CDR3 here is CSVKQGYNSPLHF. CDR3 nucleotide sequence: TGCAGTGTTAAACAGGGCTATAATTCACCCCTCCACTTT.

CDR3 bases: TGCGCCAGCAGCTTGGTGGCTAGCGACACAGATACGCAGTATTTT. It specifies CASSLVASDTDTQYF. This chain joins TRBV5-1 and TRBJ2-3; TRBD2 is a possible D gene (6 bases). Trimming took off 0 bases at V and 2 bases at J, with 10 bases between the two ends. CDR3 length: 15 residues. Germline V gene data show CDR1 as SGHRS and CDR2 as YFSETQ.

The chain combines TRBV7-9 with TRBJ1-1; D unresolved. The CDR3 runs 14 residues. The V gene's germline CDR1 is SEHNR and CDR2 FQNEAQ (reference sequence). Trimming cost V 1 base and J 6 bases, with 12 bases left between them. DNA of the CDR3: TGTGCCAGCAGCTTAGGACACGGGGTTCCTGAAGCTTTCTTT. Its protein product is CASSLGHGVPEAFF.

This clonotype was seen at least ten times. V usage is TRBV7-2 and J usage is TRBJ2-7; D call uncertain. The germline CDR1 and CDR2 sequences are SGHTA and FQGNSA. V was cut by 4 bases and J by 2 bases, with 12 bases left in between. The CDR3 is 14 residues long. CDR3 amino acids: CASSSKSGPYEQYF. CDR3 nucleotide sequence: TGTGCCAGCAGCTCCAAGTCAGGCCCCTACGAGCAGTACTTC. Variable domain in full (rest from reference TRBV7-2 and TRBJ2-7): GAGVSQSPSNKVTEKGKDVELRCDPISGHTALYWYRQSLGQGLEFLIYFQGNSAPDKSGLPSDRFSAERTGGSVSTLTIQRTQQEDSAVYLCASSSKSGPYEQYFGPGTRLTVT.

This chain links TRBV20-1 with TRBJ2-7, with 8 bases identical to TRBD2. Trimming cost V 3 bases and J 0 bases; bases outside gene matches: 7. The CDR3 is 15 residues long. Germline assignment: CDR1 DFQATT and CDR2 SNEGSKA (reference sequence). The CDR3 here is CSASSASGLSYEQYF. As DNA, the CDR3 is TGCAGTGCTAGTTCGGCTAGCGGGCTCTCCTACGAGCAGTACTTC.

This clonotype was seen at least ten times. The rearrangement uses TRBV10-2 and TRBJ2-7; D may be TRBD1 or TRBD2 (5 bases each). This CDR3 comprises 14 residues. In germline, CDR1 is WSHSY, CDR2 SAAADI. V was clipped by 3 bases and J by 2 bases, with 11 bases between them. The CDR3 region has the DNA TGCGCCAGCAGTGACCCAGGGACGCCCTACGAGCAGTACTTC. Translation gives CASSDPGTPYEQYF.

This clonotype has more than one count but fewer than ten. The CDR3 region has the DNA TGTGCCAGCAGTTTAGGTCATTCGGCGACCCAGTACTTC. The encoded protein is CASSLGHSATQYF. V gene TRBV28 combines with J gene TRBJ2-5; unclear D gene. The CDR3 has 13 amino acids. Germline V CDR1 and CDR2: MDHEN, SYDVKM. Trimming removed 2 bases from V and 7 bases from J, with 11 bases in between.

V is TRBV7-9 and J is TRBJ2-5; 10 nucleotides match TRBD1. Germline CDR1 is SEHNR and CDR2 is FQNEAQ (reference sequence). This CDR3 is built from 16 residues. Trimming cost V 1 base and J 4 bases; bases outside gene matches: 6. CDR3 loop: CASSLERQGAGETQYF. Written as DNA, the CDR3 is TGTGCCAGCAGCTTAGAGAGACAGGGGGCAGGAGAGACCCAGTACTTC.

V and J are TRBV2 and TRBJ2-3; perhaps TRBD2 as D (5 bases). The CDR3 sequence is 12 residues long. The ends were cut back, 4 bases at V and 14 bases at J, with 16 bases in the middle. Germline V CDR1 and CDR2: SNHLY, FYNNEI. CDR3 in amino acids: CASSVSHTRPYF. The CDR3 bases are TGTGCCAGCAGTGTCTCACATACTAGACCGTATTTT.

The J gene is TRBJ1-2, the V gene TRBV19; D possibly corresponds to TRBD1 (5 bases). V was shortened by 5 bases and J by 6 bases, with 16 bases between the two germline ends. The CDR3 contains 14 residues. CDR1 and CDR2 from the germline V gene are LNHDA and SQIVND (reference sequence). CDR3 sequence: CASSAQVGAHGYTF. In DNA, the CDR3 is TGTGCCAGTAGTGCCCAGGTCGGGGCGCATGGCTACACCTTC.

In this sample, this clonotype turned up once. The chain links TRBV24-1 to TRBJ2-1, with D possibly TRBD2 on 6 matching bases. Germline lookup yields CDR1 KGHDR and CDR2 SFDVKD. V was shortened by 5 bases and J by 4 bases, with 20 bases between the two germline ends. This CDR3 has 17 residues. The CDR3 DNA is TGTGCCACCAGTGGAACAGCGGGTCTGGGATCTTACAATGAGCAGTTCTTC. Residues: CATSGTAGLGSYNEQFF.

The chain is built from TRBV7-2 and TRBJ2-1, with 7 nucleotides matching TRBD1. The CDR3 is 13 residues long. V gave up 2 bases and J gave up 15 bases; unmatched junction bases: 10. The germline gives CDR1 SGHTA, CDR2 FQGNSA. The CDR3 loop is CASSLSDDRARFF. DNA for the CDR3: TGTGCCAGCAGCTTATCCGATGACAGGGCTCGGTTCTTC.

This clonotype was recorded at least ten times. V is TRBV12-3 or TRBV12-4 and J is TRBJ2-2; TRBD1 matches at 9 bases. After removal of 6 bases from V and 3 bases from J, the junction contained 8 bases not matched to a gene. The CDR3 spans 16 residues. The CDR3 sequence is CASSPGTGLDTGELFF. For the CDR3, the DNA is TGTGCCAGCAGCCCCGGGACAGGGCTAGACACCGGGGAGCTGTTTTTT.

This clonotype has at least ten counts. V and J are TRBV12-3 or TRBV12-4 and TRBJ2-7, with TRBD1 matching over 7 bases. Trimming removed 5 bases from V and 5 bases from J; junction bases left unmatched: 9. The CDR3 totals 14 residues. The CDR3 spells CASSKLTGYHEQYF. The CDR3 nucleotides are TGTGCCAGCAGTAAATTGACAGGGTACCACGAGCAGTACTTC.

This clonotype came up a few times. In DNA form, the CDR3 reads TGTGCCAGCAGCTCCGCCCCGGGACAGCAGTTCTTC. Amino acid sequence: CASSSAPGQQFF. This chain joins TRBV7-2 and TRBJ2-1; either TRBD1 or TRBD2 may supply D (5 bases each). Trimming took off 4 bases at V and 11 bases at J, with 12 bases between the two ends. Germline CDR1 is SGHTA and CDR2 is FQGNSA. This CDR3 is 12 amino acids long. Supplemented by reference TRBV7-2 and TRBJ2-1, the full variable domain reads GAGVSQSPSNKVTEKGKDVELRCDPISGHTALYWYRQSLGQGLEFLIYFQGNSAPDKSGLPSDRFSAERTGGSVSTLTIQRTQQEDSAVYLCASSSAPGQQFFGPGTRLTVL.

This clonotype was picked up a small number of times. The genes are TRBV19 and TRBJ1-4, with D unclear. There are 15 residues in the CDR3. Germline values: CDR1 LNHDA, CDR2 SQIVND (reference sequence). Deletions cut 6 bases from V and 2 bases from J, with 13 bases between. CDR3 in DNA: TGTGCCAGTAGCTACTTGGCGCGGACTAATGAAAAACTGTTTTTT. It codes for CASSYLARTNEKLFF. The variable domain in full, completed from reference TRBV19 and TRBJ1-4, reads DGGITQSPKYLFRKEGQNVTLSCEQNLNHDAMYWYRQDPGQGLRLIYYSQIVNDFQKGDIAEGYSVSREKKESFPLTVTSAQKNPTAFYLCASSYLARTNEKLFFGSGTQLSVL.